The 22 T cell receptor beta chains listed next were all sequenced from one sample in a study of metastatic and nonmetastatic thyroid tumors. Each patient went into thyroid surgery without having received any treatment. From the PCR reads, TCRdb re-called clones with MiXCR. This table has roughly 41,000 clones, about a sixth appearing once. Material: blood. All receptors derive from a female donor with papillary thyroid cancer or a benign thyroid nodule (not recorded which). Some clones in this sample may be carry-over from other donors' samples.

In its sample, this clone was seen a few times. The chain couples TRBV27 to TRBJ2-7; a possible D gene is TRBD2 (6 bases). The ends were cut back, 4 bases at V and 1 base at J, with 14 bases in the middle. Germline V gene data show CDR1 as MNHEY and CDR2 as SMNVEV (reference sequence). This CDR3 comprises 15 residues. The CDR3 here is CASSSTCGGSYEQYF. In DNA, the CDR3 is TGTGCCAGCAGTTCCACTTGTGGGGGGTCCTACGAGCAGTACTTC.

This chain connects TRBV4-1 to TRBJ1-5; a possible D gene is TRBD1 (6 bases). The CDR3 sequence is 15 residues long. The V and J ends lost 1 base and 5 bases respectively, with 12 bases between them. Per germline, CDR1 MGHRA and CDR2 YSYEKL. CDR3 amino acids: CASSQASDSHQPQHF. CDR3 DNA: TGCGCCAGCAGCCAAGCCTCGGACAGTCATCAGCCCCAGCATTTT.

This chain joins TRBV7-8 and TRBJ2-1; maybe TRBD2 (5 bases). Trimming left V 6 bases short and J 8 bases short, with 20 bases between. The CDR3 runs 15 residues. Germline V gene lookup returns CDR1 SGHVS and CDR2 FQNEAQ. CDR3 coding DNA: TGTGCCAGCAGTAACGAGCCCCCCTACGGGGATGAGCAGTTCTTC. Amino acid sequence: CASSNEPPYGDEQFF.

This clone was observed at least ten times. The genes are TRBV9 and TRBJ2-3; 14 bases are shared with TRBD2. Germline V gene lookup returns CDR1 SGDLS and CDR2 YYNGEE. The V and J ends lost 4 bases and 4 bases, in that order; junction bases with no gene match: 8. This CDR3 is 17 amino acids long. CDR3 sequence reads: CASSPRRTSGRPDTQYF. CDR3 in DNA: TGTGCCAGCAGCCCTAGAAGGACTAGCGGGAGGCCAGATACGCAGTATTTT.

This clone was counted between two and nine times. CDR3 sequence (DNA): TGTGCCAGCAGTCTCCTAGGATCGAACACCGGGGAGCTGTTTTTT. This codes for CASSLLGSNTGELFF. This chain links TRBV27 with TRBJ2-2; D is undetermined. Trimming left V 5 bases short and J 0 bases short, with 10 bases between. Germline V gives CDR1 MNHEY, CDR2 SMNVEV (reference sequence). The CDR3 is 15 amino acids.

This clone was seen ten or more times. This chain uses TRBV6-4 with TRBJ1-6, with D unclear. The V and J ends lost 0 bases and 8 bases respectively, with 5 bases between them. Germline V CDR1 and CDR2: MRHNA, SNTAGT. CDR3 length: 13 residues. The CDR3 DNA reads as TGTGCCAGCAGTGACTCAGAGTATTCACCCCTCCACTTT. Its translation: CASSDSEYSPLHF.

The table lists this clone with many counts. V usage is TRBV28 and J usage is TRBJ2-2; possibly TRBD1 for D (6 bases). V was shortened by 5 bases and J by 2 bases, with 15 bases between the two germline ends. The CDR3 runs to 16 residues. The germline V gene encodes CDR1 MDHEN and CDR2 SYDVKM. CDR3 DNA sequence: TGTGCCAGCAGTAAACAGGGTTTTGCAAACACCGGGGAGCTGTTTTTT. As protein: CASSKQGFANTGELFF.

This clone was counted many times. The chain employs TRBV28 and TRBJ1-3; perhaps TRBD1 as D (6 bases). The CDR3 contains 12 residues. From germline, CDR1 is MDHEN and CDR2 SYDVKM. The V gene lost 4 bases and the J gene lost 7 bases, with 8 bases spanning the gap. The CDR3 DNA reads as TGTGCCAGCAGTTACGGACAGAACACCATATATTTT. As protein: CASSYGQNTIYF.

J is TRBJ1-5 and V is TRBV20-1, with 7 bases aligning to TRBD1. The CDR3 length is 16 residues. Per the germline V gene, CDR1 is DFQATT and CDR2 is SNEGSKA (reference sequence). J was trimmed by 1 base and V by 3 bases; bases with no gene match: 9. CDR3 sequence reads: CSASHPGQLSNQPQHF. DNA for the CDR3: TGCAGTGCTAGTCACCCGGGACAGTTAAGCAATCAGCCCCAGCATTTT.

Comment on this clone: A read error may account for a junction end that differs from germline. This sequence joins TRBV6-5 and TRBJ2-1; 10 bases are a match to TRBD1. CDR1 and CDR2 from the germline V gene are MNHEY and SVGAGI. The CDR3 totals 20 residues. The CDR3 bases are TGTGCCAGCAGTTCGACAGGGGGCCGTCTCCGGGGCTCTATCTACAATGATCAGTTCTTC. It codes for CASSSTGGRLRGSIYNDQFF.

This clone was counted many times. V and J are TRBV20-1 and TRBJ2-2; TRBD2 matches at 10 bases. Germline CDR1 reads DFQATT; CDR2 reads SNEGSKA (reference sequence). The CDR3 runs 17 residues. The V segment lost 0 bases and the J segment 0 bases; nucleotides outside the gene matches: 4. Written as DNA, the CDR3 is TGCAGTGCTAGAGATCTCGGACTAGCGGCGAACACCGGGGAGCTGTTTTTT. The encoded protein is CSARDLGLAANTGELFF.

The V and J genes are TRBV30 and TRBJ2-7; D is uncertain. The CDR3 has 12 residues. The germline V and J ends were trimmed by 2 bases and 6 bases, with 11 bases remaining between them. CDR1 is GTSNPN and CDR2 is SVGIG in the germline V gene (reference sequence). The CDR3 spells CAWSITRSEQYF. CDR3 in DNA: TGTGCCTGGAGTATTACGAGGAGCGAGCAGTACTTC.

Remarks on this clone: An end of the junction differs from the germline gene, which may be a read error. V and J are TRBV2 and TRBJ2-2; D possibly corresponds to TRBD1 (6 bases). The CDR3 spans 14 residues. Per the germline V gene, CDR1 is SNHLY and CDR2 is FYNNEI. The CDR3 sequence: CASRAGAADGQLFF. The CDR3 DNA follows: TGTGCCAGCAGGGCAGGGGCCGCGGACGGGCAGCTGTTTTTT.

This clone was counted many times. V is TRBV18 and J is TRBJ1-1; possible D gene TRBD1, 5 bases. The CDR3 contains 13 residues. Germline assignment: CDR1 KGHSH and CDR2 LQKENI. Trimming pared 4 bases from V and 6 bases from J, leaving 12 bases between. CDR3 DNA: TGTGCCAGCTCACAACAGGTGGCCGCTGAAGCTTTCTTT. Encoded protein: CASSQQVAAEAFF.

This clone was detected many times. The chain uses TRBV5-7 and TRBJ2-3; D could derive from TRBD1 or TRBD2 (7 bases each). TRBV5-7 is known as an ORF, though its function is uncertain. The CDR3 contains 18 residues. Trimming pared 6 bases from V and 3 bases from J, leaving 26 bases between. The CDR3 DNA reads TGTGCCAGCACCTGGAGGGGGACTATAGGGGGCCCGACAGATACGCAGTATTTT. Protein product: CASTWRGTIGGPTDTQYF.

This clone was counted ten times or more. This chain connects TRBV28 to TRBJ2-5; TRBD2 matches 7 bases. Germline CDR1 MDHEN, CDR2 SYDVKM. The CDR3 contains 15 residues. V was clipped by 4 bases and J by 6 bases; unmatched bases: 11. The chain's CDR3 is CASSSGRGRGKTQYF. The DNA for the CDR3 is TGTGCCAGCAGTTCCGGACGAGGGAGGGGAAAGACCCAGTACTTC.

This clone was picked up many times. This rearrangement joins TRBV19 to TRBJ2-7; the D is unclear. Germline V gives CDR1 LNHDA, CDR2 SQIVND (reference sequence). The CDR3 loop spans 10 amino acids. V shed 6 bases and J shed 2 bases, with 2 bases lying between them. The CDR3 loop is CASRPYEQYF. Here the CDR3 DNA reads TGTGCCAGTAGACCCTACGAGCAGTACTTC.

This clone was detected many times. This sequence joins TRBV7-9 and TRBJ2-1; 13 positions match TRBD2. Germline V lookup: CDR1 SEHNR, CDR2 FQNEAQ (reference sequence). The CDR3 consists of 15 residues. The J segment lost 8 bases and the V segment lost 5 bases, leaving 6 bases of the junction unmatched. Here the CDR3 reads CASSPRTSGSDEQFF. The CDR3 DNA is TGTGCCAGCAGCCCCCGGACTAGCGGGAGCGATGAGCAGTTCTTC.

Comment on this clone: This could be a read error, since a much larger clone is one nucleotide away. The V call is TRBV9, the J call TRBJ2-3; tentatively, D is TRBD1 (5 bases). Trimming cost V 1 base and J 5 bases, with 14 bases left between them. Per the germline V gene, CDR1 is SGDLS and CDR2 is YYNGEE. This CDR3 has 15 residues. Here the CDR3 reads CASSVTLQALDTQYF. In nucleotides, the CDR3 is TGTGCCAGCAGCGTAACGCTACAGGCGTTAGATACGCAGTATTTT.

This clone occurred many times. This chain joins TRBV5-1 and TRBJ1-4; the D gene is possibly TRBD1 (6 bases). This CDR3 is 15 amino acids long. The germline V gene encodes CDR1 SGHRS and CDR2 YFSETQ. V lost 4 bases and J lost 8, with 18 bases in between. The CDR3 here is CASSQEGGAREKLFF. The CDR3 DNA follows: TGCGCCAGCAGCCAAGAGGGGGGGGCGAGAGAAAAACTGTTTTTT.

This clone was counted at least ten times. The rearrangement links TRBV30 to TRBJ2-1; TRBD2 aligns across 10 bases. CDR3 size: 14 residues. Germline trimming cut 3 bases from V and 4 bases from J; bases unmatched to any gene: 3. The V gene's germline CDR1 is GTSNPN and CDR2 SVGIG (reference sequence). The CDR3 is CAWSGTSDYNEQFF. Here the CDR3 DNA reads TGTGCCTGGAGCGGGACTAGCGATTACAATGAGCAGTTCTTC.

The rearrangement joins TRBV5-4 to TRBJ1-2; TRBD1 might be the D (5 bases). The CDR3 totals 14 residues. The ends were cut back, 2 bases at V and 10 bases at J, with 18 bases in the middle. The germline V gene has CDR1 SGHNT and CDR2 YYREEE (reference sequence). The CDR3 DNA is TGTGCCAGCAGCTTACAAGGGGCGTTCAGTGTCTACACCTTC. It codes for CASSLQGAFSVYTF.